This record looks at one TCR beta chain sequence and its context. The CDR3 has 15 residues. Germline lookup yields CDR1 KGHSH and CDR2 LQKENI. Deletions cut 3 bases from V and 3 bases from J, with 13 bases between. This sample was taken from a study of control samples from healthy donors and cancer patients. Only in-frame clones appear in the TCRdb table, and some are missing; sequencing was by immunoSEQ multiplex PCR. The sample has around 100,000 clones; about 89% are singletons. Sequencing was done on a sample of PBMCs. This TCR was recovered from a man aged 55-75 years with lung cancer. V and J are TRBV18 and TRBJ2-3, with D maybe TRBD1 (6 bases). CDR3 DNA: TGTGCCAGCTCACCGAATCCAGGGGAGACAGATACGCAGTATTTT. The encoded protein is CASSPNPGETDTQYF. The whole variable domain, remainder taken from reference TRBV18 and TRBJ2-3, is NAGVMQNPRHLVRRRGQEARLRCSPMKGHSHVYWYRQLPEEGLKFMVYLQKENIIDESGMPKERFSAEFPKEGPSILRIQQVVRGDSAAYFCASSPNPGETDTQYFGPGTRLTVL.